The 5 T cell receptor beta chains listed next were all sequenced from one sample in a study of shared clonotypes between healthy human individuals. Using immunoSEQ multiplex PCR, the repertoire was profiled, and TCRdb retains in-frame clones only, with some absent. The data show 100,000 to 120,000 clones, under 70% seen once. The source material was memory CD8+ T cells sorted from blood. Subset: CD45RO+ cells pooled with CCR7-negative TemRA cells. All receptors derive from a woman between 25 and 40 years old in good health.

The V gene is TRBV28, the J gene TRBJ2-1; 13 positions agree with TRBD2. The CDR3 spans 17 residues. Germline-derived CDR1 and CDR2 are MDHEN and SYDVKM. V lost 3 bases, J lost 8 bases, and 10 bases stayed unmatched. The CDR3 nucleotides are TGTGCCAGCAGTTTTTGGACTAGCGGGAGCCTGCCGGATGAGCAGTTCTTC. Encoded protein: CASSFWTSGSLPDEQFF.

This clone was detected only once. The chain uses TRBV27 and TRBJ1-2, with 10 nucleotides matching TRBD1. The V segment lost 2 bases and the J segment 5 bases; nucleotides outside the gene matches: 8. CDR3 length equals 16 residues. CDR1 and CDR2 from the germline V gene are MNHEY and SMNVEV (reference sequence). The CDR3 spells CASSLHVGQGIYGYTF. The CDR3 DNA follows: TGTGCCAGCAGTTTACACGTGGGACAGGGGATTTATGGCTACACCTTC.

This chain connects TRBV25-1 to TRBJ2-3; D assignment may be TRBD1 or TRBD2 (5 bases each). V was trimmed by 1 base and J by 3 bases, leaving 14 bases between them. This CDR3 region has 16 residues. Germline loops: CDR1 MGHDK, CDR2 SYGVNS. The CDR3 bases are TGTGCCAGCAGTGAATCGATCGGGGACCTGACAGATACGCAGTATTTT. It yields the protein CASSESIGDLTDTQYF.

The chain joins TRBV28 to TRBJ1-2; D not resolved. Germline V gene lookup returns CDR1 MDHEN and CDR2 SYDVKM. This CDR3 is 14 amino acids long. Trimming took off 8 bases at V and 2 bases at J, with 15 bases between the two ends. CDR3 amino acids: CASGLGWGNYGYTF. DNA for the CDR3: TGTGCCAGCGGGTTGGGATGGGGAAACTATGGCTACACCTTC.

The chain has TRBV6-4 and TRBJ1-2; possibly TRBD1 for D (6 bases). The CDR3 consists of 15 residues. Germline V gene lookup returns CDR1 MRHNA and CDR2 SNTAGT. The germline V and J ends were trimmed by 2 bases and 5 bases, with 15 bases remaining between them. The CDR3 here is CASSDNQGPPYGYTF. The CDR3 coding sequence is TGTGCCAGCAGTGACAACCAGGGGCCCCCGTATGGCTACACCTTC.